The 30 T cell receptor beta chains below come from one sample, sequenced in a study of cytomegalovirus exposure and HLA in healthy donors. Primers included in the PCR were 60 Vbeta and 13 Jbeta primers. The table came from immunoSEQ multiplex PCR; TCRdb's copy has only in-frame clones and leaves some out. The sample has 200,000 to 250,000 clones, roughly 85% seen once; the top ten hold around 2%. What was sequenced was PBMCs. The receptors here all came from a man between 18 and 35 years old in good health and CMV-seronegative.

The chain links TRBV7-8 to TRBJ2-5; perhaps TRBD1 as D (7 bases). V lost 3 bases to trimming and J lost 0 bases, with 11 bases between them. CDR1 and CDR2 (germline): SGHVS, FQNEAQ. The CDR3 is 15 amino acids. This chain's CDR3 is CASSFAGQYQETQYF. The CDR3 DNA sequence: TGTGCCAGCAGCTTCGCGGGACAGTACCAAGAGACCCAGTACTTC.

The gene calls are TRBV11-3 and TRBJ2-7; TRBD1 matches 9 bases. The CDR3 contains 14 residues. CDR1 is SGHNT and CDR2 is YENEEA in the germline V gene. Losses at the gene ends were 4 bases for V and 5 bases for J; bases not matched to a gene: 6. CDR3 nucleotides: TGTGCCAGCAGCTACCGACAGGGGGTGAACGAGCAGTACTTC. It is translated as CASSYRQGVNEQYF.

The J gene is TRBJ2-7, the V gene TRBV7-9, with 7 bases that match TRBD1. CDR1 and CDR2 (germline): SEHNR, FQNEAQ (reference sequence). CDR3 size: 15 residues. J lost 5 bases, V lost 5 bases, and 12 bases had no gene match. The CDR3 sequence: CASSPTGTEGNEQYF. DNA of the CDR3: TGTGCCAGCAGCCCGACCGGGACAGAAGGAAACGAGCAGTACTTC.

The chain couples TRBV27 to TRBJ2-1; 8 bases map to TRBD2. The CDR3 is made up of 15 amino acids. The ends lost 6 bases at V and 4 bases at J; junction bases unmatched: 8. Germline V gene sequence: CDR1 MNHEY, CDR2 SMNVEV (reference sequence). The CDR3 bases are TGTGCCAGCAGATTCGGTACTAGCGGTTACAATGAGCAGTTCTTC. Translation: CASRFGTSGYNEQFF.

The rearrangement uses TRBV6-6 and TRBJ2-7; D perhaps matches TRBD2 (6 bases). V lost 4 bases to trimming and J lost 6 bases, with 16 bases between them. CDR1 MNHNY and CDR2 SVGAGI come from the germline V gene (reference sequence). The CDR3 has 14 amino acids. In nucleotides, the CDR3 is TGTGCCAGCAGTTCTGCTCGCGCGGGGCTCGAGCAGTACTTC. Its translation is CASSSARAGLEQYF.

This rearrangement joins TRBV5-6 to TRBJ2-1; TRBD2 matches at 12 bases. The germline V gene encodes CDR1 SGHDT and CDR2 YYEEEE. The CDR3 sequence is 17 residues long. V shed 4 bases and J 2 bases; nucleotides not matched to a gene: 7. The chain's CDR3 is CASSLRASGRAYNEQFF. The CDR3 DNA follows: TGTGCCAGCAGCCTCCGAGCTAGCGGGAGGGCCTACAATGAGCAGTTCTTC.

This chain joins TRBV7-9 and TRBJ2-7, with 8 bases aligning to TRBD2. V lost 5 bases and J lost 4; bases outside the gene matches: 10. CDR1 and CDR2 from the germline V gene are SEHNR and FQNEAQ (reference sequence). The CDR3 runs 15 residues. CDR3 bases: TGTGCCAGCAGCCAGTCCCGACTAGCGACGTACGAGCAGTACTTC. It codes for CASSQSRLATYEQYF. Full variable domain (remainder filled in from reference TRBV7-9 and TRBJ2-7): DTGVSQNPRHKITKRGQNVTFRCDPISEHNRLYWYRQTLGQGPEFLTYFQNEAQLEKSRLLSDRFSAERPKGSFSTLEIQRTEQGDSAMYLCASSQSRLATYEQYFGPGTRLTVT.

The chain is built from TRBV9 and TRBJ2-1; a possible D gene is TRBD2 (6 bases). The V end was cut by 3 bases, the J end by 0 bases, with 7 bases between. CDR1 SGDLS and CDR2 YYNGEE come from the germline V gene. This CDR3 contains 14 residues. The CDR3 DNA sequence: TGTGCCAGCAGCGCCGGGGGCTCCTACAATGAGCAGTTCTTC. It encodes CASSAGGSYNEQFF.

The V and J genes are TRBV2 and TRBJ1-1; D is unresolved. The CDR3 extends over 15 amino acids. Germline lookup yields CDR1 SNHLY and CDR2 FYNNEI. Trimming pared 3 bases from V and 0 bases from J, leaving 11 bases between. CDR3 protein: CASSEWRGVNTEAFF. The DNA of the CDR3 is TGTGCCAGCAGTGAGTGGCGGGGAGTGAACACTGAAGCTTTCTTT.

The genes are TRBV27 and TRBJ1-5; 8 bases align to TRBD1. CDR1 MNHEY and CDR2 SMNVEV come from the germline V gene (reference sequence). This CDR3 region has 14 residues. The ends lost 2 bases at V and 8 bases at J; junction bases unmatched: 5. The CDR3 coding sequence is TGTGCCAGCAGTTTAGACAGGGGTACGGAGCCCCAGCATTTT. It translates to CASSLDRGTEPQHF.

The V gene is TRBV11-3, the J gene TRBJ2-7; a weak D match, TRBD2 (6 bases). Germline values: CDR1 SGHNT, CDR2 YENEEA. Trimming took 5 bases from V and 1 from J, leaving 15 bases between them. The CDR3 runs to 15 residues. CDR3 DNA: TGTGCCAGCAGCACGGGGGACTGGAAGTCCTACGAGCAGTACTTC. This encodes CASSTGDWKSYEQYF.

This clone showed up just once. The chain employs TRBV7-2 and TRBJ2-3; TRBD2 matches 9 bases. The trim removed 2 bases at V and 1 base at J, leaving 7 bases unmatched. The CDR3 is made up of 17 amino acids. Looked up from germline, CDR1 is SGHTA and CDR2 is FQGNSA. This CDR3 is CASSLSRASGGTDTQYF. CDR3 coding DNA: TGTGCCAGCAGCTTATCCCGAGCTAGCGGGGGCACAGATACGCAGTATTTT.

The chain couples TRBV29-1 to TRBJ2-7, with 7 bases lining up with TRBD1. J lost 9 bases, V lost 7 bases, and 12 bases had no gene match. CDR1 SQVTM and CDR2 ANQGSEA come from the germline V gene. This CDR3 is 12 amino acids long. CDR3: CSGKMTGNRQYF. CDR3 coding DNA: TGCAGCGGTAAAATGACAGGGAATCGGCAGTACTTC.

The chain recombines TRBV30 with TRBJ1-1, with 7 bases that match TRBD1. Germline loops: CDR1 GTSNPN, CDR2 SVGIG (reference sequence). The J segment lost 5 bases and the V segment lost 3 bases, leaving 9 bases of the junction unmatched. This CDR3 contains 14 residues. This CDR3 is CAWSRGQVATEAFF. For the CDR3, the DNA is TGTGCCTGGAGCCGAGGACAGGTTGCAACTGAAGCTTTCTTT.

This rearrangement joins TRBV29-1 to TRBJ1-5, with 8 bases lining up with TRBD1. After removal of 7 bases from V and 5 bases from J, the junction contained 10 bases not matched to a gene. The germline V gene has CDR1 SQVTM and CDR2 ANQGSEA. The CDR3 contains 14 residues. Written as DNA, the CDR3 is TGCAGCGCCGCGGACAGGGCGGACGATCAGCCCCAGCATTTT. The encoded protein is CSAADRADDQPQHF. The full variable domain, its missing parts supplied by reference TRBV29-1 and TRBJ1-5, is SAVISQKPSRDICQRGTSLTIQCQVDSQVTMMFWYRQQPGQSLTLIATANQGSEATYESGFVIDKFPISRPNLTFSTLTVSNMSPEDSSIYLCSAADRADDQPQHFGDGTRLSIL.

The chain is built from TRBV25-1 and TRBJ1-3, with TRBD1 as a possible D gene (6 bases). Germline loops: CDR1 MGHDK, CDR2 SYGVNS. The V gene lost 7 bases and the J gene lost 0 bases, with 13 bases spanning the gap. The CDR3 covers 15 residues. As DNA, the CDR3 is TGTGCCAGCACCCTGGGACAATCCTCTGGAAACACCATATATTTT. Its protein product is CASTLGQSSGNTIYF.

This chain joins TRBV6-6 and TRBJ1-6; a possible D gene is TRBD1 (6 bases). Germline CDR1 and CDR2: MNHNY and SVGAGI (reference sequence). There are 12 residues in the CDR3. Trimming took 5 bases from V and 10 from J, leaving 9 bases between them. The chain's CDR3 is CASSPGVSPLHF. The DNA for the CDR3 is TGTGCCAGCAGTCCAGGGGTCTCACCCCTCCACTTT.

In this sample, this clone turned up a few times. This chain joins TRBV7-8 and TRBJ2-1; D remains unclear. CDR3 length: 13 amino acids. Trimming shortened V by 1 base and J by 9 bases, and 10 bases separated the two germline ends. Germline V CDR1 and CDR2: SGHVS, FQNEAQ. As DNA, the CDR3 is TGTGCCAGCAGCTTAGGGCTAGTAGGTGAGCAGTTCTTC. Its protein is CASSLGLVGEQFF.

V usage is TRBV30 and J usage is TRBJ2-2; the D gene is possibly TRBD2 (6 bases). Germline CDR1 GTSNPN, CDR2 SVGIG (reference sequence). CDR3 length: 14 residues. Deletions cut 3 bases from V and 2 bases from J, with 10 bases between. CDR3 loop: CAWRRGPNTGELFF. CDR3 DNA sequence: TGTGCCTGGAGGCGGGGACCAAACACCGGGGAGCTGTTTTTT.

The rearrangement uses TRBV5-6 and TRBJ2-1; 10 nucleotides match TRBD2. After removal of 3 bases from V and 4 bases from J, the junction contained 7 bases not matched to a gene. CDR3 length equals 16 residues. Germline V gene lookup returns CDR1 SGHDT and CDR2 YYEEEE. The CDR3 sequence: CASSSLAGRGYNEQFF. In nucleotides, the CDR3 is TGTGCCAGCAGCTCACTAGCGGGACGGGGGTACAATGAGCAGTTCTTC.

The chain has TRBV11-3 and TRBJ2-5; 9 nucleotides agree with TRBD1. CDR1 and CDR2 (germline): SGHNT, YENEEA. CDR3 length equals 16 residues. Germline trimming cut 3 bases from V and 5 bases from J; bases unmatched to any gene: 10. CDR3 amino acids: CASSLRWDREFETQYF. The CDR3 DNA is TGTGCCAGCAGCTTGAGATGGGACAGGGAGTTTGAGACCCAGTACTTC. Complete variable domain (other parts from reference TRBV11-3 and TRBJ2-5): EAGVVQSPRYKIIEKKQPVAFWCNPISGHNTLYWYLQNLGQGPELLIRYENEEAVDDSQLPKDRFSAERLKGVDSTLKIQPAELGDSAVYLCASSLRWDREFETQYFGPGTRLLVL.

The chain links TRBV7-9 to TRBJ2-7; D is perhaps TRBD1 (5 bases). CDR1 and CDR2 (germline): SEHNR, FQNEAQ (reference sequence). V lost 1 base and J 3 bases, leaving 19 bases between the germline ends. The CDR3 runs 17 residues. The CDR3 region has the DNA TGTGCCAGCAGCTTAGTGGGGCTCTCCCCCCCCTACTACGAGCAGTACTTC. Protein product: CASSLVGLSPPYYEQYF. Supplemented by reference TRBV7-9 and TRBJ2-7, the full variable domain reads DTGVSQNPRHKITKRGQNVTFRCDPISEHNRLYWYRQTLGQGPEFLTYFQNEAQLEKSRLLSDRFSAERPKGSFSTLEIQRTEQGDSAMYLCASSLVGLSPPYYEQYFGPGTRLTVT.

This rearrangement joins TRBV5-6 to TRBJ2-7, with 7 bases fitting TRBD2. The CDR3 extends over 13 amino acids. In germline, CDR1 is SGHDT, CDR2 YYEEEE. V was pared by 4 bases and J by 6 bases, with 7 bases of the junction left unmatched. As DNA, the CDR3 is TGTGCCAGCAGCCGCGGACTAGTATCCGAGCAGTACTTC. Translating gives CASSRGLVSEQYF.

Of note for this clone: The junction shows a germline mismatch at one end, possibly a read error. The chain couples TRBV7-7 to TRBJ2-1; possible D gene TRBD1, 6 bases. There are 12 residues in the CDR3. Germline CDR1 SSHAT, CDR2 FNYEAQ (reference sequence). CDR3 residues: CASSPQGNEQFF. The DNA for the CDR3 is TGTGCTAGCAGTCCCCAGGGGAATGAGCAGTTCTTC.

This chain links TRBV4-2 with TRBJ2-5; 13 bases match TRBD2. V shed 4 bases, J shed 5 bases, and the junction held 7 bases outside the gene matches. The CDR3 has 16 residues. The germline V gene encodes CDR1 LGHNA and CDR2 YNFKEQ. For the CDR3, the DNA is TGTGCCAGCAGCCCTGGACTAGCGGGAGTAGGTGAGACCCAGTACTTC. Amino acid sequence: CASSPGLAGVGETQYF.

The chain uses TRBV15 and TRBJ2-1; 7 nucleotides align to TRBD1. The germline CDR1 and CDR2 sequences are LNHNV and YYDKDF (reference sequence). The J segment lost 8 bases and the V segment lost 0 bases, leaving 7 bases of the junction unmatched. The CDR3 is made up of 15 amino acids. The CDR3 sequence is CATSRDGGQVHEQFF. The CDR3 DNA reads as TGTGCCACCAGCAGAGATGGAGGACAGGTGCATGAGCAGTTCTTC.

This clone is a singleton in its sample. V and J are TRBV7-9 and TRBJ2-7; TRBD1 might be the D (5 bases). Germline lookup yields CDR1 SEHNR and CDR2 FQNEAQ (reference sequence). This CDR3 has 13 amino acids. V was trimmed by 5 bases and J by 9 bases, leaving 17 bases between them. DNA of the CDR3: TGTGCCAGCAGCCCTACAGGTACCGAAGGGCAGTACTTC. This codes for CASSPTGTEGQYF.

The chain has TRBV28 and TRBJ1-5; no definite D call. V was trimmed by 7 bases and J by 1 base, leaving 11 bases between them. This CDR3 is built from 14 residues. CDR1 MDHEN and CDR2 SYDVKM come from the germline V gene. CDR3 nucleotides: TGTGCCAGCATTCCAATGGGCAGCAATCAGCCCCAGCATTTT. Protein: CASIPMGSNQPQHF.

The V and J genes are TRBV13 and TRBJ1-2; D ambiguous. This CDR3 has 13 residues. The V end was cut by 5 bases, the J end by 8 bases, with 15 bases between. In germline, CDR1 is PRHDT, CDR2 FYEKMQ (reference sequence). The CDR3 loop is CASSNSRNPGYTF. For the CDR3, the DNA is TGTGCCAGCAGCAACAGCCGAAACCCCGGCTACACCTTC.

V and J are TRBV5-8 and TRBJ2-3, with 7 bases that match TRBD1. CDR1 SGHTS and CDR2 YDEGEE come from the germline V gene. V lost 2 bases to trimming and J lost 1 base; unmatched junction nucleotides: 4. The CDR3 is 15 amino acids. The CDR3 bases are TGTGCCAGCAGCTTCAGGACAGGCCGCACAGATACGCAGTATTTT. This codes for CASSFRTGRTDTQYF.